A single sample is the source of the 24 T cell receptor beta chains below, sequenced in a study of T cell changes during pregnancy in multiple sclerosis (dated by TCRdb to the late 2010s). The library relied on the immunoSEQ multiplex PCR assay. Held by TCRdb, this immuneACCESS table contains in-frame sequences only and omits some clones. Under half of the omission traces to an unresolved V gene where checked; the cause of the rest is unknown. Across this sample there are over 70,000 clones, with around 92% seen only once. The ten largest make up over 2.5% of the sample. Sample: peripheral blood, taken in the third trimester of pregnancy. All receptors come from a female donor in good health, enrolled as a control in a pregnancy study.

In its sample, this clone was seen once. The chain combines TRBV27 with TRBJ2-2; D is possibly TRBD1 (6 bases). CDR3 length: 16 residues. The V end was cut by 3 bases, the J end by 4 bases, with 15 bases between. Germline values: CDR1 MNHEY, CDR2 SMNVEV (reference sequence). The CDR3 is CASSLSRQVATGELFF. CDR3 nucleotide sequence: TGTGCCAGCAGTTTGTCCCGACAGGTCGCCACCGGGGAGCTGTTTTTT.

This chain uses TRBV28 with TRBJ1-6; weak D call: TRBD1 (6 bases). Trimming shortened V by 3 bases and J by 4 bases, and 7 bases separated the two germline ends. This CDR3 is 14 amino acids long. Germline CDR1 reads MDHEN; CDR2 reads SYDVKM. DNA of the CDR3: TGTGCCAGCAGTTTCGGACAGTATAATTCACCCCTCCACTTT. This translates into CASSFGQYNSPLHF. Complete variable domain (other parts from reference TRBV28 and TRBJ1-6): DVKVTQSSRYLVKRTGEKVFLECVQDMDHENMFWYRQDPGLGLRLIYFSYDVKMKEKGDIPEGYSVSREKKERFSLILESASTNQTSMYLCASSFGQYNSPLHFGNGTRLTVT.

The rearrangement joins TRBV19 to TRBJ1-6; TRBD1 matches 8 bases. Germline V gene lookup returns CDR1 LNHDA and CDR2 SQIVND (reference sequence). CDR3 length: 15 residues. The V segment lost 1 base and the J segment 6 bases; nucleotides outside the gene matches: 2. The CDR3, as DNA: TGTGCCAGTAGTATAGGGGACAGGCTTAATTCACCCCTCCACTTT. It translates to CASSIGDRLNSPLHF.

This sequence joins TRBV4-1 and TRBJ2-2; weak D call: TRBD2 (7 bases). This CDR3 has 17 residues. V dropped 2 bases and J dropped 4 bases, with 17 bases sitting between them. The germline V gene has CDR1 MGHRA and CDR2 YSYEKL. For the CDR3, the DNA is TGCGCCAGCAGCCAAAATGTCGCGGGGGCTGGCACCGGGGAGCTGTTTTTT. As protein: CASSQNVAGAGTGELFF.

The V and J genes are TRBV27 and TRBJ1-3, with 10 bases lining up with TRBD1. Germline CDR1 MNHEY, CDR2 SMNVEV (reference sequence). After removal of 6 bases from V and 2 bases from J, the junction contained 4 bases not matched to a gene. CDR3 length: 15 residues. CDR3 bases: TGTGCCAGCAGCACGACAGGGGGCACTGGAAACACCATATATTTT. It translates to CASSTTGGTGNTIYF.

This rearrangement joins TRBV21-1 to TRBJ1-2. TRBV21-1 is a listed pseudogene. The CDR3 sequence is 15 residues long. CDR3 sequence (DNA): TGTGCCAGCGGACCCTGGGGAGGACTTAACTATGGCTACACCTTC. It translates to CASGPWGGLNYGYTF.

The V and J genes are TRBV28 and TRBJ2-7, with D perhaps matching TRBD1 (6 bases). Trimming pared 9 bases from V and 2 bases from J, leaving 17 bases between. Germline V CDR1 and CDR2: MDHEN, SYDVKM. This CDR3 is built from 14 residues. In nucleotides, the CDR3 is TGTGCCAGTCACACCAGGGCAGGGGCCTACGAGCAGTACTTC. Amino acid sequence: CASHTRAGAYEQYF. The whole variable domain, remainder taken from reference TRBV28 and TRBJ2-7, is DVKVTQSSRYLVKRTGEKVFLECVQDMDHENMFWYRQDPGLGLRLIYFSYDVKMKEKGDIPEGYSVSREKKERFSLILESASTNQTSMYLCASHTRAGAYEQYFGPGTRLTVT.

V usage is TRBV5-1 and J usage is TRBJ2-1, with TRBD1 matching over 10 bases. This CDR3 region has 15 residues. The germline V gene encodes CDR1 SGHRS and CDR2 YFSETQ. V shed 4 bases and J 10 bases; nucleotides not matched to a gene: 11. The chain's CDR3 is CASSTRQGAAGEQFF. The CDR3 DNA sequence: TGCGCCAGCAGCACCCGACAGGGGGCAGCGGGAGAGCAGTTCTTC.

This sequence joins TRBV11-2 and TRBJ2-3; 12 bases are a match to TRBD2. This CDR3 has 17 residues. J lost 2 bases, V lost 1 base, and 4 bases had no gene match. Germline CDR1 is SGHAT and CDR2 is FQNNGV. CDR3 sequence reads: CASSLGTSGVYTDTQYF. CDR3 sequence (DNA): TGTGCCAGCAGCTTAGGGACTAGCGGGGTTTACACAGATACGCAGTATTTT.

The chain links TRBV4-3 to TRBJ2-3; D unclear. The CDR3 totals 12 residues. Trimming removed 0 bases from V and 6 bases from J, with 4 bases in between. The germline V gene encodes CDR1 LGHNA and CDR2 YSLEER. The CDR3 bases are TGCGCCAGCAGCCAAGAGAGGGATACGCAGTATTTT. Its translation: CASSQERDTQYF.

The chain couples TRBV4-1 to TRBJ1-1; D may be TRBD1 (5 bases). Per the germline V gene, CDR1 is MGHRA and CDR2 is YSYEKL. Trimming shortened V by 1 base and J by 10 bases, and 16 bases separated the two germline ends. The CDR3 spans 14 residues. The CDR3 DNA sequence: TGCGCCAGCAGCCAAGCAATCGACAGCTTGACAGCTTTCTTT. Protein product: CASSQAIDSLTAFF.

The rearrangement links TRBV6-4 to TRBJ1-6, with a weak D call TRBD1 (6 bases). Germline V gene lookup returns CDR1 MRHNA and CDR2 SNTAGT. The CDR3 consists of 15 residues. Trimming removed 2 bases at V and 7 bases at J, with 12 bases between. The CDR3 region is CASSDAAGDNSPLHF. The CDR3 DNA sequence: TGTGCCAGCAGTGACGCGGCAGGGGACAATTCACCCCTCCACTTT.

This clone was counted a few times. The rearrangement joins TRBV7-9 to TRBJ2-7; a weak D match, TRBD2 (6 bases). Germline V gene sequence: CDR1 SEHNR, CDR2 FQNEAQ (reference sequence). This CDR3 is built from 13 residues. The V and J ends lost 5 bases and 7 bases respectively, with 15 bases between them. CDR3 DNA: TGTGCCAGCAGCACGGGACTCCTCTGGGAGCAGTACTTC. This sequence encodes CASSTGLLWEQYF.

V usage is TRBV7-9 and J usage is TRBJ2-3; D may be TRBD2 (7 bases). Between the trimmed V and J ends, which lost 5 bases and 2 bases, there was a span of 17 bases. Germline V gene lookup returns CDR1 SEHNR and CDR2 FQNEAQ (reference sequence). This CDR3 spans 16 amino acids. The CDR3 DNA is TGTGCCAGCAGCCCGATCGGGGGGCTCCCCACAGATACGCAGTATTTT. Translated: CASSPIGGLPTDTQYF.

This clone has just a few counts. The chain employs TRBV7-8 and TRBJ1-1; weak D call: TRBD1 (6 bases). CDR1 SGHVS and CDR2 FQNEAQ come from the germline V gene. V lost 5 bases to trimming and J lost 4 bases, with 20 bases between them. CDR3 length equals 16 residues. The CDR3 sequence is CASSQSWVRGITEAFF. CDR3 nucleotides: TGTGCCAGCAGCCAAAGTTGGGTGAGGGGGATCACTGAAGCTTTCTTT.

This chain connects TRBV7-2 to TRBJ2-7; a possible D gene is TRBD2 (6 bases). The CDR3 runs 13 residues. Germline values: CDR1 SGHTA, CDR2 FQGNSA. V dropped 5 bases and J dropped 7 bases, with 15 bases sitting between them. CDR3 nucleotides: TGTGCCAGCAGCCAACTAGCACGTGGTGAGCAGTACTTC. This translates into CASSQLARGEQYF.

The chain has TRBV19 and TRBJ2-7, with D possibly matching TRBD1 (5 bases). In germline, CDR1 is LNHDA, CDR2 SQIVND (reference sequence). Trimming pared 1 base from V and 0 bases from J, leaving 10 bases between. The CDR3 is 15 residues long. The CDR3 DNA reads TGTGCCAGTAGTATAGGGGGCAGTTACTCCTACGAGCAGTACTTC. As protein: CASSIGGSYSYEQYF.

This chain links TRBV25-1 with TRBJ2-2; weak D call: TRBD2 (7 bases). V was pared by 3 bases and J by 6 bases, with 14 bases between. This CDR3 contains 15 residues. Germline V gives CDR1 MGHDK, CDR2 SYGVNS. The CDR3 is CASSDVGGLAGELFF. CDR3 DNA sequence: TGTGCCAGCAGTGATGTGGGGGGGCTTGCCGGGGAGCTGTTTTTT.

The CDR3 bases are TGTGCCAGCAGTTCCCCGGATGGAGCGTATGGCTACACCTTC. Protein: CASSSPDGAYGYTF. The chain uses TRBV28 and TRBJ1-2; no clear D. This CDR3 has 14 amino acids. From germline, CDR1 is MDHEN and CDR2 SYDVKM. The V gene lost 4 bases and the J gene lost 5 bases, with 14 bases spanning the gap.

This clone was seen just once. V usage is TRBV6-4 and J usage is TRBJ2-1; a possible D gene is TRBD2 (6 bases). CDR3 size: 14 residues. Per germline, CDR1 MRHNA and CDR2 SNTAGT. V lost 11 bases and J lost 4, with 18 bases in between. In DNA, the CDR3 is TGTGCCCTCACGGAGGGCAGGTCGTACAATGAGCAGTTCTTC. Amino acids: CALTEGRSYNEQFF.

The chain is built from TRBV27 and TRBJ2-1; 9 bases are a match to TRBD2. Germline CDR1 and CDR2: MNHEY and SMNVEV (reference sequence). J gave up 4 bases and V 5 bases, and 15 bases lay outside the gene matches. The CDR3 is made up of 18 amino acids. The CDR3 DNA follows: TGTGCCAGCAGTCCTATGGGGGTAGCGGGGGATATATACAATGAGCAGTTCTTC. Amino acids: CASSPMGVAGDIYNEQFF.

The CDR3 region is CASSLGHGQGTKLFF. The CDR3 coding sequence is TGTGCCAGCAGCTTAGGGCATGGACAGGGGACAAAACTGTTTTTT. The chain recombines TRBV11-2 with TRBJ1-4, with TRBD1 identical over 9 bases. The V and J ends lost 1 base and 10 bases, in that order; junction bases with no gene match: 7. The CDR3 is made up of 15 amino acids. Germline V CDR1 and CDR2: SGHAT, FQNNGV. The whole variable domain, filled in from reference TRBV11-2 and TRBJ1-4, reads EAGVAQSPRYKIIEKRQSVAFWCNPISGHATLYWYQQILGQGPKLLIQFQNNGVVDDSQLPKDRFSAERLKGVDSTLKIQPAKLEDSAVYLCASSLGHGQGTKLFFGSGTQLSVL.

The V gene is TRBV4-1, the J gene TRBJ2-3; possibly TRBD2 for D (5 bases). This CDR3 region has 16 residues. CDR1 and CDR2 from the germline V gene are MGHRA and YSYEKL. V gave up 0 bases and J gave up 6 bases, with 16 bases separating them. This CDR3 is CASSQEGVLGTDTQYF. CDR3 in DNA: TGCGCCAGCAGCCAAGAGGGAGTCTTGGGAACGGATACGCAGTATTTT.

The chain links TRBV28 to TRBJ1-1, with 9 bases fitting TRBD1. The CDR3 contains 15 residues. The germline gives CDR1 MDHEN, CDR2 SYDVKM. V lost 1 base, J lost 4 bases, and 4 bases stayed unmatched. The CDR3 DNA reads as TGTGCCAGCAGTTTATCTCCACAGGGGGCCACTGAAGCTTTCTTT. Translating it yields CASSLSPQGATEAFF.